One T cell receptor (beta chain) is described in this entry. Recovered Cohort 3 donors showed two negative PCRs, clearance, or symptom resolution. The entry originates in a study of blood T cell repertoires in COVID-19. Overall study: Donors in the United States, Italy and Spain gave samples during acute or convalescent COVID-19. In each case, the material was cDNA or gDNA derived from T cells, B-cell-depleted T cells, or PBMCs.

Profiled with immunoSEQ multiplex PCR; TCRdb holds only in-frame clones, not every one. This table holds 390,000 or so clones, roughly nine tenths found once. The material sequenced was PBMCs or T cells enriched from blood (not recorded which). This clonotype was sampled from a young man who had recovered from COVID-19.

CDR3 region: CASSSQPLGGYTF. CDR3 bases: TGTGCCAGCAGCTCACAGCCGCTCGGTGGCTACACCTTC. This chain links TRBV7-9 with TRBJ1-2, with unresolved D. The CDR3 runs 13 residues. Deletions cut 4 bases from V and 7 bases from J, with 13 bases between. Germline V gives CDR1 SEHNR, CDR2 FQNEAQ (reference sequence).